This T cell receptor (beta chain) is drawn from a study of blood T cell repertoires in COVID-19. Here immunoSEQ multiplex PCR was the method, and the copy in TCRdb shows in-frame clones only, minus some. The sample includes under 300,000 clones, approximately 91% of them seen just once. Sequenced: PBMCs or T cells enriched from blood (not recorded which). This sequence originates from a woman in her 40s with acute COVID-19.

In nucleotides, the CDR3 is TGTGCCAGCAGCTCGGGACAGCTTAATGAGCAGTTCTTC. The encoded protein is CASSSGQLNEQFF. The gene calls are TRBV7-3 and TRBJ2-1; 7 bases agree with TRBD1. Germline V gene sequence: CDR1 SGHTA, CDR2 FQGTGA. This CDR3 is built from 13 residues. Unmatched junction bases numbered 4, after V lost 4 bases and J lost 7 bases. Full variable domain (rest looked up from reference TRBV7-3 and TRBJ2-1): GAGVSQTPSNKVTEKGKYVELRCDPISGHTALYWYRQSLGQGPEFLIYFQGTGAADDSGLPNDRFFAVRPEGSVSTLKIQRTERGDSAVYLCASSSGQLNEQFFGPGTRLTVL.